This is a list of T cell receptor beta chains from one sample in a study of shared clonotypes between healthy human individuals. Profiling relied on immunoSEQ multiplex PCR, and the TCRdb table lists in-frame clones only, not all of them. The sample lists some 2 million clones, 85% to 95% occurring once. Material for sequencing was naive CD4+ T cells sorted from blood. These receptors were taken from a man younger than 35 in good health. Both conserved end residues are part of each CDR3. D genes are given only for firm matches. Clone size is stated in some rows and not others, as once, few, many or a class when expanded.

TGCGCCAGCAGCCAGGGGACTAGCGGGGGACCTAGCACAGATACGCAGTATTTT	CASSQGTSGGPSTDTQYF	TRBJ2-3	TRBV4-1	many	TRBD2
TGCGCCAGCAGCCAAGAGTTCCGCGGCGCAGATACGCAGTATTTT	CASSQEFRGADTQYF	TRBJ2-3	TRBV4-3	NA	NA
TGTGCCTGGAGTAAAAGGGACAGGGCGAACACTGAAGCTTTCTTT	CAWSKRDRANTEAFF	TRBJ1-1	TRBV30	NA	TRBD1
TGTGCCAGCAGTCTCCGGGACAGGGATAGCTACACCTTC	CASSLRDRDSYTF	TRBJ1-2	TRBV28	NA	TRBD1
TGTGCCAGCAGCTACCCCGGGACAGGGCGCTACGAGCAGTACTTC	CASSYPGTGRYEQYF	TRBJ2-7	TRBV7-8	NA	TRBD1
TGTGCCAGCAGTACCTCTAGGACTAGCGGGGATATGTACTTC	CASSTSRTSGDMYF	TRBJ2-7	TRBV27	NA	TRBD2
TGCGCCAGCAATACCGGGACATCAAACACCGGGGAGCTGTTTTTT	CASNTGTSNTGELFF	TRBJ2-2	TRBV10-2	once	NA
TGTGCTAGTGGAACGGGACAGGGACCGGAGACCCAGTACTTC	CASGTGQGPETQYF	TRBJ2-5	TRBV12-5	once	TRBD1
TGTGCCAGCAGCCGGACAGGGATGACTGGAAACACCATATATTTT	CASSRTGMTGNTIYF	TRBJ1-3	TRBV5-4	NA	TRBD1
TGCGCCAGCAGCTTGAGGGGATTTTTCGCCGGGGAGCTGTTTTTT	CASSLRGFFAGELFF	TRBJ2-2	TRBV5-1	NA	NA
TGCGCCAGCAGCACAGGGCAGGGACAGGGGAGGACTGAAGCTTTCTTT	CASSTGQGQGRTEAFF	TRBJ1-1	TRBV5-1	NA	TRBD1
TGTGCCAGCAGTTTTAGGCGCGGCGGGGGTCGGGCAGATACGCAGTATTTT	CASSFRRGGGRADTQYF	TRBJ2-3	TRBV28	NA	TRBD2
TGTGCCAGCAGTCTCAATAGACAGGGCTCTGGAAACACCATATATTTT	CASSLNRQGSGNTIYF	TRBJ1-3	TRBV7-2	NA	TRBD1
TGTGCCTCGACAGGGGGCGCCTATGAAAAACTGTTTTTT	CASTGGAYEKLFF	TRBJ1-4	TRBV2	NA	TRBD1
TGTGCCAGCAACTCCGGAACAACTAATGAAAAACTGTTTTTT	CASNSGTTNEKLFF	TRBJ1-4	TRBV2	once	NA
TGTGCCAGCTCCCCAGCGGGTACAACTGGAAACACCATATATTTT	CASSPAGTTGNTIYF	TRBJ1-3	TRBV18	NA	NA
TGCAGCGTATCCGACAGGGCCGGCTACGAGCAGTACTTC	CSVSDRAGYEQYF	TRBJ2-7	TRBV29-1	NA	TRBD1
TGTGCCAGCAGTCTGGCAGGTAACACAGATACGCAGTATTTT	CASSLAGNTDTQYF	TRBJ2-3	TRBV6-1	NA	NA
TGTGCCAGCAGCTTAGATGGGACTGAAGCTTTCTTT	CASSLDGTEAFF	TRBJ1-1	TRBV11-3	NA	NA
TGTGCCAGCAGCCTAATAGCGGGGGGACACAATGAGCAGTTCTTC	CASSLIAGGHNEQFF	TRBJ2-1	TRBV7-9	NA	TRBD2
TGCGCCAGCAGTCCCGGACCGGGGTACGAGCAGTACTTC	CASSPGPGYEQYF	TRBJ2-7	TRBV10-1	NA	NA
TGTGCCAGCAGTGATAGACAGTTACCCTCAGGGATTCAGTACTTC	CASSDRQLPSGIQYF	TRBJ2-4	TRBV6-1	NA	NA
TGCGCCAGCAGCTCGACCGGGACAGAGAACACTGAAGCTTTCTTT	CASSSTGTENTEAFF	TRBJ1-1	TRBV5-1	once	TRBD1
TGTGCCAGTAGTACAGGCGCGTTGGGTGAAAAACTGTTTTTT	CASSTGALGEKLFF	TRBJ1-4	TRBV19	NA	NA
TGCAGCGTGTGGGGGCTAGCCAAAAACATTCAGTACTTC	CSVWGLAKNIQYF	TRBJ2-4	TRBV29-1	NA	NA
TGTGCCAGCAGCGAAGGGAGAATCAACACCGGGGAGCTGTTTTTT	CASSEGRINTGELFF	TRBJ2-2	TRBV9	NA	NA
TGTGCCAGCAGCTTACCCAGCCTGCTCAATTCACCCCTCCACTTT	CASSLPSLLNSPLHF	TRBJ1-6	TRBV7-8	NA	NA
TGTGCCACAGAGCGGCGCACAGATACGCAGTATTTT	CATERRTDTQYF	TRBJ2-3	TRBV28	NA	NA
TGTGCCAGCAGTTACTCTAGCGGGGGCCAAGAGACCCAGTACTTC	CASSYSSGGQETQYF	TRBJ2-5	TRBV6-6	NA	TRBD2
TGTGCCAGCAGCCGGGACGTCCACAACGAGCAGTACTTC	CASSRDVHNEQYF	TRBJ2-7	TRBV2	NA	NA
TGCAGCGCCCCCGCGACAGGGGATGGCTACACCTTC	CSAPATGDGYTF	TRBJ1-2	TRBV29-1	NA	TRBD1
TGTGCCAGCAGCTTAGGGGCTAGCCGTAGCACAGATACGCAGTATTTT	CASSLGASRSTDTQYF	TRBJ2-3	TRBV11-2	NA	NA
TGCGCCAGCAGCTTGAACTGGGACGAGCAGTACTTC	CASSLNWDEQYF	TRBJ2-7	TRBV5-1	NA	NA
TGTGCCTGGAGTGTAGTCTGGGCGATTGGGGCTAGCGGGACCGAGCAGTTCTTC	CAWSVVWAIGASGTEQFF	TRBJ2-1	TRBV30	NA	TRBD2
TGTGCCAGCAGCTTTAGCGGGAGGCGGGCGGAGACCCAGTACTTC	CASSFSGRRAETQYF	TRBJ2-5	TRBV7-2	NA	TRBD2
TGTGCCACCAGCACTACCGGGACCCCAGCCAAAAACATTCAGTACTTC	CATSTTGTPAKNIQYF	TRBJ2-4	TRBV15	NA	NA
TGTGCCAGCAGCACTAGCGGGGGGGCCTCCTACAATGAGCAGTTCTTC	CASSTSGGASYNEQFF	TRBJ2-1	TRBV5-4	NA	TRBD2
TGTGCCAGCAGCAAATCTGGGAGCTCTAGTGGTGGCTACACCTTC	CASSKSGSSSGGYTF	TRBJ1-2	TRBV21-1	NA	NA
TGCGCCAGCAGCCAAGACGCACTAGTGTACAATGAGCAGTTCTTC	CASSQDALVYNEQFF	TRBJ2-1	TRBV4-3	NA	NA
TGCGCCAGCAGCTTGGCCTTGGCAGCCCAAGAGACCCAGTACTTC	CASSLALAAQETQYF	TRBJ2-5	TRBV5-1	NA	NA
TGTGCCAGCAGAATGGACCCCTCTGGAAACACCATATATTTT	CASRMDPSGNTIYF	TRBJ1-3	TRBV6-5	NA	NA
TGTGCCAGCAGCTTATCGGTCAACTCCTACGAGCAGTACTTC	CASSLSVNSYEQYF	TRBJ2-7	TRBV7-9	NA	NA
TGTGCCAGCAGACGAGCGGGCTCCACAGATACGCAGTATTTT	CASRRAGSTDTQYF	TRBJ2-3	TRBV13	NA	NA
TGTGCCAGCAGCTTCACAGGGAACCCTGGAAACACCATATATTTT	CASSFTGNPGNTIYF	TRBJ1-3	TRBV13	NA	NA
TGTGCCATCAGTGAATGGGACGGACCCCAAAATGAGCAGTTCTTC	CAISEWDGPQNEQFF	TRBJ2-1	TRBV10-3	NA	NA
TGCGCCAGCAGCCAAGATATCGGCTCCACAGATACGCAGTATTTT	CASSQDIGSTDTQYF	TRBJ2-3	TRBV4-3	once	NA
TGTGCCAGTAGTATGGACAGGTGGTCTGATGGCTACACCTTC	CASSMDRWSDGYTF	TRBJ1-2	TRBV19	NA	TRBD1